The next 14 T cell receptor beta chains were all read from a single sample in a study of blood T cell repertoires in COVID-19. TCRdb's table, derived via immunoSEQ multiplex PCR, lists solely in-frame clones and lacks some. The data hold under 250,000 clones, with over 75% observed a single time. The sequenced sample consisted of PBMCs or T cells enriched from blood (not recorded which). The source of these receptors is a woman aged 55-69 years who had recovered from COVID-19.

J is TRBJ2-7 and V is TRBV27; 9 positions match TRBD2. CDR3 size: 16 residues. Germline V CDR1 and CDR2: MNHEY, SMNVEV (reference sequence). V shed 4 bases and J 10 bases; nucleotides not matched to a gene: 17. Here the CDR3 reads CASSSSSGTSSSRQYF. Written as DNA, the CDR3 is TGTGCCAGCAGTTCGTCTTCCGGGACTAGCTCAAGTCGACAGTACTTC.

This clone appeared a few times. V gene TRBV6-5 combines with J gene TRBJ1-2; TRBD1 is a possible D gene (5 bases). The CDR3 sequence is 14 residues long. CDR1 MNHEY and CDR2 SVGAGI come from the germline V gene. Trimming took 2 bases from V and 8 from J, leaving 15 bases between them. The CDR3 DNA reads TGTGCCAGCAGTTACAGGACATCCTTTTCCGGCTACACCTTC. Residues: CASSYRTSFSGYTF.

V is TRBV6-4 and J is TRBJ2-2, with a weak D call TRBD1 (6 bases). In germline, CDR1 is MRHNA, CDR2 SNTAGT. The V gene lost 6 bases and the J gene lost 5 bases, with 16 bases spanning the gap. The CDR3 is 15 amino acids. For the CDR3, the DNA is TGTGCCAGCAGCCCCGGGACAATGGGGACCGGGGAGCTGTTTTTT. This sequence encodes CASSPGTMGTGELFF.

V is TRBV4-3 and J is TRBJ2-1; D remains ambiguous. Germline CDR1 and CDR2: LGHNA and YSLEER. V was cut by 0 bases and J by 0 bases, with 9 bases left in between. The CDR3 extends over 16 amino acids. The CDR3 nucleotides read TGCGCCAGCAGCCAAGATGGGTACAGCTCCTACAATGAGCAGTTCTTC. Translating it yields CASSQDGYSSYNEQFF.

A few counts support this clone. The chain combines TRBV3-1 (or the pseudogene TRBV3-2) with TRBJ1-6; tentatively, D is TRBD1 (6 bases). This CDR3 spans 15 amino acids. From germline, CDR1 is LGHDT and CDR2 YNNKEL (reference sequence). V lost 0 bases to trimming and J lost 6 bases, with 9 bases between them. As DNA, the CDR3 is TGTGCCAGCAGCCAAGAAAGCAGGGGTAATTCACCCCTCCACTTT. It encodes CASSQESRGNSPLHF.

The rearrangement links TRBV27 to TRBJ2-5, with D maybe TRBD1 (6 bases). This CDR3 is built from 17 residues. V lost 0 bases, J lost 3 bases, and 17 bases lay in between. Germline-derived CDR1 and CDR2 are MNHEY and SMNVEV (reference sequence). For the CDR3, the DNA is TGTGCCAGCAGTTTATCGCCGACCGAGACAGGCAAAGAGACCCAGTACTTC. Amino acid sequence: CASSLSPTETGKETQYF.

The V and J genes are TRBV5-6 and TRBJ2-3, with 14 bases matching TRBD2. V lost 4 bases and J lost 2; bases outside the gene matches: 9. Germline values: CDR1 SGHDT, CDR2 YYEEEE. The CDR3 is 18 residues long. In DNA form, the CDR3 reads TGTGCCAGCAGCCTGGGACTAGCGGGGGACCCTATCACAGATACGCAGTATTTT. Translated: CASSLGLAGDPITDTQYF.

V is TRBV12-3 or TRBV12-4 and J is TRBJ2-1; D not certain. The CDR3 has 11 amino acids. V was cut by 4 bases and J by 12 bases, with 10 bases left in between. This CDR3 reads CASSSSRGQFF. CDR3 DNA: TGTGCCAGCAGTTCCTCCCGAGGGCAGTTCTTC.

The chain joins TRBV5-1 to TRBJ1-2; possible D gene TRBD1, 5 bases. Trimming shortened V by 0 bases and J by 6 bases, and 9 bases separated the two germline ends. Looked up from germline, CDR1 is SGHRS and CDR2 is YFSETQ. This CDR3 spans 13 amino acids. The CDR3 loop is CASSLAGIHGYTF. The CDR3 nucleotides read TGCGCCAGCAGCTTGGCAGGGATCCATGGCTACACCTTC.

This clone is a singleton in its sample. V gene TRBV27 combines with J gene TRBJ2-2; the match to TRBD1 covers 7 bases. In germline, CDR1 is MNHEY, CDR2 SMNVEV (reference sequence). With V trimmed by 5 bases and J by 4 bases, 4 bases remained unmatched. The CDR3 consists of 14 residues. The CDR3 coding sequence is TGTGCCAGCAGTAAACAGGGGTTCACCGGGGAGCTGTTTTTT. Encoded protein: CASSKQGFTGELFF.

This clone has only one observation. The genes are TRBV9 and TRBJ1-4, with D perhaps TRBD1 (5 bases). Deletions cut 4 bases from V and 8 bases from J, with 24 bases between. This CDR3 has 17 amino acids. The germline gives CDR1 SGDLS, CDR2 YYNGEE. For the CDR3, the DNA is TGTGCCAGCAGCTTAACCCGGGGCGAGCGGGGAATAGAAAAACTGTTTTTT. Amino acids: CASSLTRGERGIEKLFF.

The chain joins TRBV2 to TRBJ2-1; possible D gene TRBD2, 5 bases. The CDR3 is 15 amino acids. Deletions cut 10 bases from V and 0 bases from J, with 16 bases between. The germline CDR1 and CDR2 sequences are SNHLY and FYNNEI. DNA of the CDR3: TGTGCCACCCACCGGGGTCCGAGCTCCTACAATGAGCAGTTCTTC. As protein: CATHRGPSSYNEQFF.

The chain recombines TRBV3-1 (or the pseudogene TRBV3-2) with TRBJ2-3; 12 nucleotides line up with TRBD2. In germline, CDR1 is LGHDT, CDR2 YNNKEL (reference sequence). CDR3 length: 16 amino acids. With V trimmed by 5 bases and J by 4 bases, 7 bases remained unmatched. CDR3 loop: CASSELAGGRADTQYF. CDR3 nucleotides: TGTGCCAGCAGCGAGCTAGCGGGGGGGCGTGCAGATACGCAGTATTTT.

V is TRBV6-1 and J is TRBJ1-5; TRBD1 agrees at 7 bases. The length of the CDR3 is 14 residues. V lost 1 base, J lost 6 bases, and 3 bases stayed unmatched. Germline values: CDR1 MNHNS, CDR2 SASEGT. The CDR3 loop reads CASSEGRGRQPQHF. Written as DNA, the CDR3 is TGTGCCAGCAGTGAAGGTAGGGGGCGTCAGCCCCAGCATTTT.